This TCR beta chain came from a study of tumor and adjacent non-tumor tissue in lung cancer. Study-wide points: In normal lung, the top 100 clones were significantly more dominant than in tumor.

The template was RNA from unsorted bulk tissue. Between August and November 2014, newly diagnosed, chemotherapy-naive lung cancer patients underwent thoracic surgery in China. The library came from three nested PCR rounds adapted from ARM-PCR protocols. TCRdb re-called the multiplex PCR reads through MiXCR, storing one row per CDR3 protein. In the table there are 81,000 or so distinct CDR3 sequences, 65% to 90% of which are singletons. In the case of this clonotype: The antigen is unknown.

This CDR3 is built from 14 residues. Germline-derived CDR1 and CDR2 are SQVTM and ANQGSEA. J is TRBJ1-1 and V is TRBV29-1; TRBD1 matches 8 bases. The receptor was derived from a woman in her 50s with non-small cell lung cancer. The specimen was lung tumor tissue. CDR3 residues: CNFYRGVGKTEAFF. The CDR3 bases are TGCAACTTTTACAGGGGGGTGGGAAAAACTGAAGCTTTCTTT.